This is a list of T cell receptor beta chains from one sample in a study of tumor and adjacent non-tumor tissue in lung cancer. TCRdb re-called the multiplex PCR reads with MiXCR, one entry per CDR3 protein. The sample lists 100,000 or so distinct CDR3 sequences, about 60% seen once, with roughly 19% in the top ten. Input material: distant non-tumor lung tissue. The receptors originated from a man aged 25-45 years with non-small cell lung cancer. CDR3s include the opening cysteine and the closing phenylalanine or tryptophan. The D gene is left open where the match is weak. The size field is filled for only some rows; it gives once, few, many or a size class.

V gene	D gene	clone size	J gene	CDR3 DNA	CDR3 protein
TRBV29-1	.	many	TRBJ2-3	TGCAGCGCCCTGAACCAGCGGTTCACAGATACGCAGTATTTT	CSALNQRFTDTQYF
TRBV4-2	TRBD2	.	TRBJ2-5	TGTGTCAGCAGCCAAGCGAACAGACGTGGGGGGGCCCAGTACTTC	CVSSQANRRGGAQYF
TRBV4-1	TRBD1	.	TRBJ2-7	TGCGCCAGCAGCCAAGGGGAGACAGGGGGCATTGGGGTAACCTACGAGCAGTACTTT	CASSQGETGGIGVTYEQYF
TRBV11-2	.	.	TRBJ2-7	TGTGCCAGCAGTCGTAACAGGGAAGGCTCCTACGAGCAGTACTTC	CASSRNREGSYEQYF
TRBV5-1	TRBD1	.	TRBJ1-6	TGCGCCAGCAGCTTGACAGGGGGGAATAATTCACCCCTCCACTTT	CASSLTGGNNSPLHF
TRBV28	.	many	TRBJ2-6	TGTGCCAGCAGTTCGGAGGCCAGGGGGGTCTCTGGGGCCAACGTCCTGACTTTC	CASSSEARGVSGANVLTF
TRBV29-1	.	many	TRBJ1-1	TGCAGCGGCAAGGGAGCGGGGAGGACTGAAGCTTTCTTT	CSGKGAGRTEAFF
TRBV11-2	.	many	TRBJ2-2	TGTGCCAGCAGCTTATATCACACCGGGGAGCTGTTTTTT	CASSLYHTGELFF
TRBV29-1	TRBD2	many	TRBJ2-7	TGCAGCGTCGAAACTAGCGGGAGTCCCGGCGAGCAGTACTTC	CSVETSGSPGEQYF
TRBV29-1	.	.	TRBJ2-7	TGCAGCGTTGAAGAGGGGAATAGGGGATACGACCAGTACTTC	CSVEEGNRGYDQYF
TRBV28	.	.	TRBJ1-2	TGTACCAGTCGACAGACAGCTAACAATGGCTACACCTTC	CTSRQTANNGYTF
TRBV29-1	.	.	TRBJ1-2	TGCAGCGTTGATGTGGCATGGACGATCCTGGGAGGTTACACCTTC	CSVDVAWTILGGYTF
TRBV11-1	TRBD1	once	TRBJ2-7	TGTGCCAGCATCTTACGACAGGGAATCGACGAGCAGTACTTC	CASILRQGIDEQYF
TRBV6-6	TRBD2	.	TRBJ2-3	TGTGCCGGTGGATTAGCGGGGGCCAACAGAGATACGCAGTATTTT	CAGGLAGANRDTQYF
TRBV12-3/TRBV12-4	.	.	TRBJ2-1	TGTGCCAGCAATTTAGTGCGCTTCCCCTACAATGAGCAGTCCTTC	CASNLVRFPYNEQSF
TRBV4-2	TRBD2	.	TRBJ2-2	TGTGCCAGCAGCCGACTAGCGGGAGACACCTGGGTGCTGTTTTTT	CASSRLAGDTWVLFF
TRBV20-1	TRBD2	.	TRBJ2-1	TGCAGTGCTAGCGAAGGACTAGCGGGTGACTACAATGAGGTGTTCTTC	CSASEGLAGDYNEVFF
TRBV11-1	.	.	TRBJ2-7	TGTGCCGGCAGCTTAGAGAGCCCCTACGAGCAGTACTTC	CAGSLESPYEQYF
TRBV6-1	TRBD2	many	TRBJ2-5	TGTGCCGTCATGTACGGGGGGAAAGAGACCCAGTACTTC	CAVMYGGKETQYF
TRBV20-1	TRBD2	.	TRBJ2-3	TGCAGTGCCACGGGAGTAGCGGGAGAAGATACGCAGTGTTTT	CSATGVAGEDTQCF
TRBV5-1	TRBD1	.	TRBJ2-5	TGCGCCAGCAACTTGGGACAGTTCCAAGAGACCCAGTACTTC	CASNLGQFQETQYF
TRBV4-3	TRBD1	many	TRBJ1-1	TGCGCCAGCAGCCAAGGGTCAGGGGGCACTGAAGCTTTCTTT	CASSQGSGGTEAFF